This T cell receptor (beta chain) was recorded in a study of blood T cell repertoires in COVID-19. Study as a whole: Acute and convalescent COVID-19 specimens originated in the United States, Italy and Spain.

Libraries were prepared by immunoSEQ multiplex PCR; TCRdb keeps only in-frame clonotypes and omits some of them. Among over 150,000 clones listed, approximately 87% were seen once. This clone was counted a few times. The Seattle patients, enrolled during active infection, were followed longitudinally. V lost 2 bases, J lost 4 bases, and 3 bases stayed unmatched. The CDR3 spans 15 residues. Germline V gene data show CDR1 as KGHSH and CDR2 as LQKENI. The gene calls are TRBV18 and TRBJ1-5; 9 bases match TRBD1. The sequencing sample was made of peripheral blood. The clonotype was recovered from a woman between 70 and 85 years old with COVID-19, enrolled during active disease. In DNA form, the CDR3 reads TGTGCCAGCTCACCAGGGGACAGGGCTAATCAGCCCCAGCATTTT. Protein product: CASSPGDRANQPQHF.